The 31 T cell receptor beta chains listed next were all sequenced from one sample in a study of post-analysis software for immune sequencing data. The study, taken as a whole, reports: Five or six TRBV segments appeared more often in patients than in controls, and TRBV5-6, TRBV5-1 and TRBV20-1 were among these.

Unique molecular identifiers were carried by the TCR beta cDNA libraries. One entry per CDR3 protein results from TCRdb running MiXCR on the PCR reads. The data contain roughly 540,000 distinct CDR3 sequences, roughly 34% of them singletons. No antigen has been assigned to these receptors. The sequencing sample was made of blood. The receptor source for this set is a girl aged 2 to 17 with multiple sclerosis.

This chain uses TRBV10-3 with TRBJ2-1; 10 bases map to TRBD1. CDR1 and CDR2 (germline): ENHRY, SYGVKD. The V and J ends lost 4 bases and 6 bases, in that order; junction bases with no gene match: 9. The CDR3 extends over 16 amino acids. CDR3 DNA: TGTGCCATCAGTGGCCAGACAGGGGGCGCGGGCAATGAGCAGTTCTTC. Its protein product is CAISGQTGGAGNEQFF.

This clonotype was recorded a few times. The genes are TRBV7-9 and TRBJ2-1; possibly TRBD1 or TRBD2 for D (5 bases each). The germline CDR1 and CDR2 sequences are SEHNR and FQNEAQ (reference sequence). This CDR3 region has 15 residues. V lost 5 bases to trimming and J lost 7 bases, with 18 bases between them. CDR3 loop: CASSPQSVRENEQFF. In DNA form, the CDR3 reads TGTGCCAGCAGCCCCCAGAGCGTCAGGGAGAATGAGCAGTTCTTC.

This clonotype was detected a few times. The chain links TRBV7-2 to TRBJ1-4; a weak D match, TRBD1 (6 bases). V shed 1 base and J shed 2 bases, with 14 bases lying between them. Germline assignment: CDR1 SGHTA and CDR2 FQGNSA. This CDR3 has 17 residues. CDR3 residues: CASSLGFSGATNEKLFF. CDR3 coding DNA: TGTGCCAGCAGCTTAGGTTTCTCAGGGGCCACTAATGAAAAACTGTTTTTT.

J is TRBJ2-5 and V is TRBV28, with D possibly being TRBD2 (6 bases). The CDR3 covers 14 residues. Trimming shortened V by 3 bases and J by 5 bases, and 13 bases separated the two germline ends. CDR1 and CDR2 from the germline V gene are MDHEN and SYDVKM. The CDR3 DNA reads TGTGCCAGCAGTTTGGGTGCGGGGTGGGAGACCCAGTACTTC. It codes for CASSLGAGWETQYF.

The V call is TRBV6-5, the J call TRBJ2-3; D unresolved. Germline CDR1 is MNHEY and CDR2 is SVGAGI. This CDR3 region has 14 residues. The V gene lost 2 bases and the J gene lost 2 bases, with 8 bases spanning the gap. CDR3 nucleotide sequence: TGTGCCAGCAGTTACGGCCAGGACACAGATACGCAGTATTTT. Amino acids: CASSYGQDTDTQYF.

The genes are TRBV5-6 and TRBJ1-2; no reliable D call. Germline lookup yields CDR1 SGHDT and CDR2 YYEEEE. The CDR3 loop spans 16 amino acids. V was trimmed by 0 bases and J by 5 bases, leaving 17 bases between them. The CDR3 DNA follows: TGTGCCAGCAGCTTGGGTCCGGAAGTTGGAGGTTATGGCTACACCTTC. Protein sequence: CASSLGPEVGGYGYTF.

This chain connects TRBV3-1 to TRBJ2-1, with 11 bases lining up with TRBD2. CDR1 is LGHDT and CDR2 is YNNKEL in the germline V gene (reference sequence). The CDR3 sequence is 17 residues long. Unmatched junction bases numbered 8, after V lost 3 bases and J lost 4 bases. CDR3 region: CASSHVAGTSGYNEQFF. The CDR3 DNA sequence: TGTGCCAGCAGCCACGTGGCCGGGACTAGCGGTTACAATGAGCAGTTCTTC.

The J gene is TRBJ1-1, the V gene TRBV29-1; D gene unclear. Trimming took off 1 base at V and 8 bases at J, with 8 bases between the two ends. Germline lookup yields CDR1 SQVTM and CDR2 ANQGSEA. This CDR3 region has 11 residues. The CDR3 DNA is TGCAGCGTTGAAGCGGGAGAAGAAGCTTTCTTT. It specifies CSVEAGEEAFF.

This clonotype was counted many times. The chain employs TRBV20-1 and TRBJ2-7; D unclear. The CDR3 runs 13 residues. Trimming took 3 bases from V and 1 from J, leaving 10 bases between them. From germline, CDR1 is DFQATT and CDR2 SNEGSKA (reference sequence). Here the CDR3 reads CSASGQESYEQYF. The CDR3, as DNA: TGCAGTGCTAGCGGCCAGGAGTCCTACGAGCAGTACTTC.

The chain joins TRBV4-1 to TRBJ1-1; D remains ambiguous. The CDR3 has 16 amino acids. Per germline, CDR1 MGHRA and CDR2 YSYEKL. Trimming pared 1 base from V and 4 bases from J, leaving 16 bases between. The CDR3 region is CASSQVNMGLGTEAFF. As DNA, the CDR3 is TGCGCCAGCAGCCAAGTGAACATGGGGTTAGGCACTGAAGCTTTCTTT.

The chain links TRBV7-8 to TRBJ2-3, with 10 bases identical to TRBD1. CDR1 is SGHVS and CDR2 is FQNEAQ in the germline V gene. The CDR3 totals 13 residues. Unmatched junction bases numbered 4, after V lost 8 bases and J lost 5 bases. CDR3 DNA: TGTGCCAGCGGGACAGGGGCATTAGATACGCAGTATTTT. Residues: CASGTGALDTQYF.

The chain carries TRBV11-2 and TRBJ2-7, with TRBD1 as a possible D gene (6 bases). V gave up 5 bases and J gave up 2 bases, with 16 bases separating them. Germline-derived CDR1 and CDR2 are SGHAT and FQNNGV. The CDR3 runs to 15 residues. The CDR3 DNA reads TGTGCCAGCAGCAGACACCCCAGGGGAACCTACGAGCAGTACTTC. Its protein is CASSRHPRGTYEQYF.

This rearrangement joins TRBV2 to TRBJ2-5; 7 bases line up with TRBD2. This CDR3 has 13 residues. Trimming took 8 bases from V and 5 from J; bases not matched to a gene: 8. CDR1 is SNHLY, CDR2 FYNNEI, per germline. CDR3 bases: TGTGCCAGCGGCTTTGGGGGGGGGGAGACCCAGTACTTC. It codes for CASGFGGGETQYF.

The V call is TRBV20-1, the J call TRBJ2-1; 7 bases match TRBD1. The germline CDR1 and CDR2 sequences are DFQATT and SNEGSKA (reference sequence). The trim removed 0 bases at V and 7 bases at J, leaving 9 bases unmatched. The CDR3 sequence is 15 residues long. CDR3 in DNA: TGCAGTGCTAGAGAAGCGGACAGGATTAGTAATGAGCAGTTCTTC. Translating gives CSAREADRISNEQFF.

This chain uses TRBV3-1 with TRBJ1-2, with 7 bases that match TRBD1. Looked up from germline, CDR1 is LGHDT and CDR2 is YNNKEL (reference sequence). The junction had 2 bases not matched to a gene; V was cut back by 2 bases and J by 2 bases. CDR3 length: 14 amino acids. This CDR3 is CASSQQGENYGYTF. The CDR3 DNA reads TGTGCCAGCAGCCAACAGGGGGAGAACTATGGCTACACCTTC. The full variable domain, its missing parts supplied by reference TRBV3-1 and TRBJ1-2, is DTAVSQTPKYLVTQMGNDKSIKCEQNLGHDTMYWYKQDSKKFLKIMFSYNNKELIINETVPNRFSPKSPDKAHLNLHINSLELGDSAVYFCASSQQGENYGYTFGSGTRLTVV.

This clonotype has at least ten counts. The CDR3 spells CSATGGADNYGYTF. Here the CDR3 DNA reads TGCAGCGCGACAGGGGGCGCTGATAACTATGGCTACACCTTC. The chain employs TRBV29-1 and TRBJ1-2, with TRBD1 matching 10 bases. CDR3 size: 14 residues. V was pared by 7 bases and J by 1 base, with 6 bases of the junction left unmatched. CDR1 and CDR2 from the germline V gene are SQVTM and ANQGSEA.

Only a few counts were recorded for this clonotype. Germline is not matched at one junction end, which may reflect a read error. V is TRBV7-3 and J is TRBJ2-6; D possibly uses TRBD1 or TRBD2 (5 bases each). Per germline, CDR1 SGHTA and CDR2 FQGTGA. The CDR3 consists of 14 residues. CDR3 region: CASSRGGGANVQTF. In DNA form, the CDR3 reads TGTGCCAGCAGCCGTGGAGGTGGGGCCAACGTCCAGACTTTC.

The chain uses TRBV29-1 and TRBJ2-7, with D unresolved. CDR1 and CDR2 (germline): SQVTM, ANQGSEA. The CDR3 length is 11 residues. The V gene lost 3 bases and the J gene lost 6 bases, with 9 bases spanning the gap. The CDR3 reads CSVDLMGEQYF. The CDR3 DNA reads TGCAGCGTTGACCTAATGGGCGAGCAGTACTTC.

About this clonotype: A much larger clone is a single base away; this may be a read error. The chain carries TRBV10-3 and TRBJ2-7, with D perhaps matching TRBD2 (6 bases). The germline V gene has CDR1 ENHRY and CDR2 SYGVKD. The V end lost 2 bases, the J end lost 12 bases, and 17 bases lay between the germline ends. The CDR3 extends over 13 amino acids. In DNA form, the CDR3 reads TGTGCCATCAGTGAGGTTGGGGAGGAGACCCGGTACTTC. Translating gives CAISEVGEETRYF.

With regard to this clonotype: Sequence at one end of the junction differs from germline and may be a read error. The V call is TRBV5-1, the J call TRBJ1-3; weak D call: TRBD1 (6 bases). Per germline, CDR1 SGHRS and CDR2 YFSETQ. CDR3 length: 14 residues. The CDR3 loop reads CAGSLTGIGNTIYF. The CDR3 DNA follows: TGCGCCGGCAGCTTAACAGGGATTGGAAACACCATATATTTT. Full variable domain (outside the CDR3, taken from reference TRBV5-1 and TRBJ1-3): KAGVTQTPRYLIKTRGQQVTLSCSPISGHRSVSWYQQTPGQGLQFLFEYFSETQRNKGNFPGRFSGRQFSNSRSEMNVSTLELGDSALYLCAGSLTGIGNTIYFGEGSWLTVV.

In DNA, the CDR3 is TGCAGTACCCCTCGAAGGGGGCAACAAGAGACCCAGTACTTC. This sequence encodes CSTPRRGQQETQYF. The gene calls are TRBV20-1 and TRBJ2-5, with 7 bases fitting TRBD1. The CDR3 has 14 residues. J gave up 2 bases and V 8 bases, and 11 bases lay outside the gene matches. Germline V gives CDR1 DFQATT, CDR2 SNEGSKA (reference sequence).

This clonotype was counted many times. The chain carries TRBV7-2 and TRBJ1-2; TRBD1 matches 8 bases. Trimming at V came to 5 bases and at J to 4 bases, leaving 3 bases not matched to a gene. The germline V gene has CDR1 SGHTA and CDR2 FQGNSA. The CDR3 has 13 residues. CDR3 nucleotide sequence: TGTGCCAGCAGCGCTGGACAGGGCTATGGCTACACCTTC. Its protein is CASSAGQGYGYTF.

This clonotype was counted ten times or more. The gene calls are TRBV20-1 and TRBJ2-7; weak D call: TRBD2 (5 bases). The ends were cut back, 1 base at V and 7 bases at J, with 5 bases in the middle. Germline V CDR1 and CDR2: DFQATT, SNEGSKA (reference sequence). The CDR3 has 10 amino acids. DNA of the CDR3: TGCAGTGCTAGAGCGGGAGAGCAGTACTTC. Translated: CSARAGEQYF.

In this sample, this clonotype turned up many times. V usage is TRBV12-3 or TRBV12-4 and J usage is TRBJ1-2; no firm D call. The V end was cut by 6 bases, the J end by 2 bases, with 13 bases between. The CDR3 runs to 14 residues. The CDR3 region has the DNA TGTGCCAGCAGACGAGATACTCTAAACTATGGCTACACCTTC. Translation gives CASRRDTLNYGYTF.

This clonotype occurred once. The rearrangement joins TRBV13 to TRBJ2-1; TRBD2 matches 11 bases. Per the germline V gene, CDR1 is PRHDT and CDR2 is FYEKMQ (reference sequence). Trimming took 6 bases from V and 0 from J; bases not matched to a gene: 4. This CDR3 has 16 residues. CDR3 in amino acids: CASRRLAGFSYNEQFF. The CDR3 DNA reads as TGTGCCAGCAGACGACTAGCGGGATTCTCCTACAATGAGCAGTTCTTC. The full variable domain, rest sourced from reference TRBV13 and TRBJ2-1, is AAGVIQSPRHLIKEKRETATLKCYPIPRHDTVYWYQQGPGQDPQFLISFYEKMQSDKGSIPDRFSAQQFSDYHSELNMSSLELGDSALYFCASRRLAGFSYNEQFFGPGTRLTVL.

This clonotype has just a few counts. The chain uses TRBV24-1 and TRBJ2-1, with D possibly being TRBD1 or TRBD2 (6 bases each). The V end was cut by 2 bases, the J end by 0 bases, with 13 bases between. The CDR3 spans 17 residues. Germline lookup yields CDR1 KGHDR and CDR2 SFDVKD. CDR3 region: CATSDSPGGGSYNEQFF. The CDR3 DNA is TGTGCCACCAGTGATTCTCCTGGAGGGGGCTCCTACAATGAGCAGTTCTTC.

This clonotype was observed at least ten times. The genes are TRBV29-1 and TRBJ2-1, with 14 bases lining up with TRBD2. The CDR3 covers 15 residues. The V segment lost 7 bases and the J segment 7 bases; nucleotides outside the gene matches: 9. Germline CDR1 is SQVTM and CDR2 is ANQGSEA. CDR3 protein: CSGLSGTSGGNEQFF. CDR3 nucleotide sequence: TGCAGCGGCCTGTCTGGGACTAGCGGGGGTAATGAGCAGTTCTTC.

The chain links TRBV9 to TRBJ2-6, with a possible D match to TRBD2 (5 bases). Per the germline V gene, CDR1 is SGDLS and CDR2 is YYNGEE. V was cut by 6 bases and J by 2 bases, with 9 bases left in between. This CDR3 is built from 14 residues. CDR3 DNA sequence: TGTGCCAGCATGGGAGCAACTGGGGCCAACGTCCTGACTTTC. This sequence encodes CASMGATGANVLTF.

The J gene is TRBJ2-4, the V gene TRBV7-2; 8 nucleotides align to TRBD1. With 5 bases clipped from V and 7 bases from J, the junction kept 1 base outside the gene matches. Germline V lookup: CDR1 SGHTA, CDR2 FQGNSA. The CDR3 is 12 residues long. Here the CDR3 reads CASSGDRNIQYF. CDR3 DNA sequence: TGTGCCAGCAGCGGGGACAGGAACATTCAGTACTTC. Using reference TRBV7-2 and TRBJ2-4 for the parts outside the CDR3, the full variable domain is GAGVSQSPSNKVTEKGKDVELRCDPISGHTALYWYRQSLGQGLEFLIYFQGNSAPDKSGLPSDRFSAERTGGSVSTLTIQRTQQEDSAVYLCASSGDRNIQYFGAGTRLSVL.

This chain uses TRBV29-1 with TRBJ2-5; TRBD2 might be the D (6 bases). Germline V lookup: CDR1 SQVTM, CDR2 ANQGSEA. The V and J ends lost 3 bases and 10 bases respectively, with 24 bases between them. This CDR3 region has 15 residues. For the CDR3, the DNA is TGCAGCGTTGACTCTTGGGACTCTCCAAGGCGGGACCAGTACTTC. Residues: CSVDSWDSPRRDQYF.

This clonotype has more than one count but fewer than ten. The V call is TRBV7-3, the J call TRBJ2-1; 11 bases align to TRBD2. Germline V gene sequence: CDR1 SGHTA, CDR2 FQGTGA. CDR3 length equals 17 residues. Unmatched junction bases numbered 13, after V lost 5 bases and J lost 7 bases. This CDR3 is CASSPYSGGVIRNEQFF. For the CDR3, the DNA is TGTGCCAGCAGCCCGTATAGCGGGGGGGTAATTAGGAATGAGCAGTTCTTC.